What follows are 21 T cell receptor beta chains derived from one specimen sequenced in a study of PD-L1 blockade in urothelial cancer. Indicated time point: pretreatment peripheral blood. This table comes from immunoSEQ multiplex PCR, and its TCRdb copy is limited to in-frame clones, with some not included. The sample has around 100,000 clones, nearly 90% seen once. The sample consisted of PBMCs, taken around atezolizumab (anti-PD-L1) treatment. Receptor source: a man between 60 and 75 years old with urothelial cancer.

This chain joins TRBV5-4 and TRBJ2-7, with D unclear. From germline, CDR1 is SGHNT and CDR2 YYREEE (reference sequence). The CDR3 has 16 amino acids. Trimming cost V 4 bases and J 0 bases, with 17 bases left between them. In nucleotides, the CDR3 is TGTGCCAGCAGCCCCGCACGGGTGCGTAGCTCCTACGAGCAGTACTTC. Translating it yields CASSPARVRSSYEQYF. The whole variable domain, filled in from reference TRBV5-4 and TRBJ2-7, reads ETGVTQSPTHLIKTRGQQVTLRCSSQSGHNTVSWYQQALGQGPQFIFQYYREEENGRGNFPPRFSGLQFPNYSSELNVNALELDDSALYLCASSPARVRSSYEQYFGPGTRLTVT.

The J gene is TRBJ2-6, the V gene TRBV7-7; maybe TRBD1 (6 bases). Germline CDR1 reads SSHAT; CDR2 reads FNYEAQ (reference sequence). The CDR3 sequence is 17 residues long. The V and J ends lost 5 bases and 4 bases respectively, with 18 bases between them. The CDR3 nucleotides read TGTGCCAGCAGCCCCGAACAGGGTTCGGGGGGGGCCAACGTCCTGACTTTC. The encoded protein is CASSPEQGSGGANVLTF.

The V gene is TRBV7-9, the J gene TRBJ2-5, with 12 bases that match TRBD1. This CDR3 contains 15 residues. Germline lookup yields CDR1 SEHNR and CDR2 FQNEAQ (reference sequence). Trimming took 5 bases from V and 5 from J; bases not matched to a gene: 6. The chain's CDR3 is CASSPRDRGRETQYF. CDR3 in DNA: TGTGCCAGCAGCCCACGGGACAGGGGGCGGGAGACCCAGTACTTC.

The chain employs TRBV19 and TRBJ1-2, with 9 nucleotides matching TRBD1. Trimming at V came to 1 base and at J to 1 base, leaving 4 bases not matched to a gene. Germline loops: CDR1 LNHDA, CDR2 SQIVND (reference sequence). The CDR3 spans 16 residues. CDR3 loop: CASSIVPGQGNYGYTF. In nucleotides, the CDR3 is TGTGCCAGTAGTATAGTTCCGGGACAGGGTAACTATGGCTACACCTTC.

The chain is built from TRBV23-1 and TRBJ2-1, with TRBD2 identical over 9 bases. TRBV23-1 belongs to the ORF category, with a function that is uncertain. J gave up 4 bases and V 4 bases, and 20 bases lay outside the gene matches. The CDR3 runs to 20 residues. The CDR3 DNA sequence: TGCGCCAGCAGTCCAGCGGGAGAGCGGGGGGCCAAGGTAAAATACAATGAGCAGTTCTTC. Translated, it gives CASSPAGERGAKVKYNEQFF.

This rearrangement joins TRBV7-9 to TRBJ2-2; TRBD2 agrees at 11 bases. Germline CDR1 reads SEHNR; CDR2 reads FQNEAQ (reference sequence). This CDR3 has 17 residues. J lost 0 bases, V lost 5 bases, and 5 bases had no gene match. The CDR3 here is CASSTRTSGSNTGELFF. The CDR3 DNA reads as TGTGCCAGCAGCACTCGGACTAGCGGGTCGAACACCGGGGAGCTGTTTTTT.

This chain connects TRBV4-1 to TRBJ2-3; possible D gene TRBD1, 5 bases. Germline V gene data show CDR1 as MGHRA and CDR2 as YSYEKL. This CDR3 spans 15 amino acids. With 2 bases removed from V and 7 bases from J, the gap between germline ends came to 16 bases. The CDR3 coding sequence is TGCGCCAGCAGCCAATACTCCGACAGATACAATACGCAGTATTTT. This encodes CASSQYSDRYNTQYF.

The rearrangement joins TRBV28 to TRBJ1-1, with D perhaps TRBD1 (5 bases). The germline CDR1 and CDR2 sequences are MDHEN and SYDVKM. V lost 5 bases and J lost 1, with 11 bases in between. The CDR3 is 14 amino acids. The DNA for the CDR3 is TGTGCCAGCAGTCTCGGACAAAGGAACACTGAAGCTTTCTTT. Translating it yields CASSLGQRNTEAFF.

The genes are TRBV9 and TRBJ1-3; a possible D gene is TRBD1 (6 bases). Germline V gene sequence: CDR1 SGDLS, CDR2 YYNGEE. The CDR3 is 14 residues long. The V and J ends lost 8 bases and 2 bases respectively, with 14 bases between them. This chain's CDR3 is CASDRIGTGNTIYF. The CDR3 DNA sequence: TGTGCCAGTGACAGGATAGGGACTGGAAACACCATATATTTT.

The chain recombines TRBV30 with TRBJ2-1, with D hard to call. V was shortened by 0 bases and J by 5 bases, with 11 bases between the two germline ends. CDR1 and CDR2 (germline): GTSNPN, SVGIG (reference sequence). This CDR3 has 14 residues. This CDR3 reads CAWSVSRVNNEQFF. The CDR3 nucleotides are TGTGCCTGGAGTGTATCTCGCGTAAACAATGAGCAGTTCTTC.

This chain connects TRBV19 to TRBJ1-3, with a tentative D call TRBD1 (5 bases). The ends were cut back, 4 bases at V and 0 bases at J, with 25 bases in the middle. The CDR3 covers 20 residues. The germline V gene encodes CDR1 LNHDA and CDR2 SQIVND (reference sequence). In DNA, the CDR3 is TGTGCCAGTAGTACCCGCTGGGAGGGGTCTCCCATTAGCTCTGGAAACACCATATATTTT. As protein: CASSTRWEGSPISSGNTIYF. Complete variable domain (other parts from reference TRBV19 and TRBJ1-3): DGGITQSPKYLFRKEGQNVTLSCEQNLNHDAMYWYRQDPGQGLRLIYYSQIVNDFQKGDIAEGYSVSREKKESFPLTVTSAQKNPTAFYLCASSTRWEGSPISSGNTIYFGEGSWLTVV.

The chain recombines TRBV2 with TRBJ1-1; D might be TRBD1 (5 bases). Germline assignment: CDR1 SNHLY and CDR2 FYNNEI. V was cut by 5 bases and J by 8 bases, with 12 bases left in between. The CDR3 consists of 12 residues. The CDR3 sequence is CASSPETVEAFF. DNA for the CDR3: TGTGCCAGCAGTCCTGAGACAGTAGAAGCTTTCTTT.

This clone was observed a single time. The chain employs TRBV13 and TRBJ2-1, with 7 nucleotides matching TRBD2. This CDR3 is 19 amino acids long. J gave up 0 bases and V 2 bases, and 13 bases lay outside the gene matches. The V gene's germline CDR1 is PRHDT and CDR2 FYEKMQ (reference sequence). CDR3 DNA sequence: TGTGCCAGCAGCTTAAACACGGATAGCGGGTCATCCTCCTACAATGAGCAGTTCTTC. Residues: CASSLNTDSGSSSYNEQFF.

V usage is TRBV6-1 and J usage is TRBJ1-2; 9 positions match TRBD1. CDR1 and CDR2 (germline): MNHNS, SASEGT. The J segment lost 7 bases and the V segment lost 5 bases, leaving 8 bases of the junction unmatched. The CDR3 is 14 residues long. CDR3 sequence reads: CASSTRTGEAGYTF. In DNA form, the CDR3 reads TGTGCCAGCAGTACCAGGACAGGGGAGGCTGGCTACACCTTC.

In its sample, this clone was seen once. The chain couples TRBV9 to TRBJ2-3; 13 bases align to TRBD2. V lost 4 bases and J lost 4; bases outside the gene matches: 9. In germline, CDR1 is SGDLS, CDR2 YYNGEE. This CDR3 has 17 amino acids. The CDR3 loop reads CASSLTTGLAGADTQYF. DNA of the CDR3: TGTGCCAGCAGCCTAACCACCGGACTAGCGGGGGCAGATACGCAGTATTTT.

This rearrangement joins TRBV7-6 to TRBJ2-1; 7 nucleotides line up with TRBD2. The germline V gene encodes CDR1 SGHVS and CDR2 FNYEAQ. V gave up 5 bases and J gave up 4 bases; unmatched junction bases: 8. This CDR3 has 15 residues. CDR3 in amino acids: CASSLTSAVYNEQFF. The CDR3 DNA is TGTGCCAGCAGCCTAACTAGCGCAGTATACAATGAGCAGTTCTTC.

The V call is TRBV6-5, the J call TRBJ2-7; TRBD2 matches 8 bases. The CDR3 loop spans 15 amino acids. The V gene end was trimmed by 6 bases and the J gene end by 9 bases; junction bases not matched to a gene: 16. The germline CDR1 and CDR2 sequences are MNHEY and SVGAGI. CDR3 bases: TGTGCCAGCAGCCCGGCGGGCGGGAGGTTGAAGGTGCAGTACTTC. Encoded protein: CASSPAGGRLKVQYF.

The chain joins TRBV4-1 to TRBJ2-5; TRBD2 matches at 8 bases. Per germline, CDR1 MGHRA and CDR2 YSYEKL. The CDR3 is 16 residues long. The junction had 12 bases not matched to a gene; V was cut back by 4 bases and J by 5 bases. The CDR3 coding sequence is TGCGCCAGCAGCCCCTCCGGCGGGGGGCCGGAGGAGACCCAGTACTTC. Protein sequence: CASSPSGGGPEETQYF.

The chain employs TRBV5-1 and TRBJ2-3; 11 nucleotides align to TRBD2. CDR3 length equals 15 residues. CDR1 is SGHRS and CDR2 is YFSETQ in the germline V gene. The V segment lost 5 bases and the J segment 2 bases; nucleotides outside the gene matches: 4. The CDR3 coding sequence is TGCGCCAGCAGTAGACTAGCGGGGACCACAGATACGCAGTATTTT. It is translated as CASSRLAGTTDTQYF. The variable domain in full, completed from reference TRBV5-1 and TRBJ2-3, reads KAGVTQTPRYLIKTRGQQVTLSCSPISGHRSVSWYQQTPGQGLQFLFEYFSETQRNKGNFPGRFSGRQFSNSRSEMNVSTLELGDSALYLCASSRLAGTTDTQYFGPGTRLTVL.

This chain uses TRBV5-1 with TRBJ1-1; D is undetermined. Deletions cut 4 bases from V and 1 base from J, with 11 bases between. Germline V CDR1 and CDR2: SGHRS, YFSETQ. The CDR3 extends over 14 amino acids. In DNA form, the CDR3 reads TGCGCCAGCAGCCAGCAGGCCACGAACACTGAAGCTTTCTTT. Amino acids: CASSQQATNTEAFF.

The V and J genes are TRBV7-2 and TRBJ2-7; 9 bases line up with TRBD2. CDR3 size: 15 residues. Germline values: CDR1 SGHTA, CDR2 FQGNSA. J gave up 7 bases and V 1 base, and 8 bases lay outside the gene matches. The CDR3 reads CASSLVASGVSEQYF. The CDR3 DNA sequence: TGTGCCAGCAGCTTAGTGGCTAGCGGGGTGTCAGAGCAGTACTTC.